Listed below are T cell receptor beta chains from one sample, sequenced in a study of T cells in Graves' hyperthyroidism and ophthalmopathy. MiXCR, run by TCRdb on the multiplex PCR reads, gives a single entry per CDR3 protein. The sample has a few hundred thousand distinct CDR3 sequences; 15% to 17% are singletons. The sequenced sample was blood. The receptors were sampled from a woman aged 25 to 45 with Graves' hyperthyroidism. Both conserved end residues are part of each CDR3. The D gene is left open where the match is weak. The size entry is marked missing in some rows and otherwise reads once, few, many or a size class.

d_gene	v_gene	abundance	j_gene	CDR3aa	CDR3nt
.	TRBV28	many	TRBJ2-7	CASSFAGNYEQYF	TGTGCCAGCAGTTTTGCAGGGAACTACGAGCAGTACTTC
TRBD1	TRBV6-5	many	TRBJ2-7	CASSYLWTGGRSSHLTYEQYF	TGTGCCAGCAGTTACCTATGGACAGGGGGCCGCAGCTCCCATCTGACCTACGAGCAGTACTTC
TRBD2	TRBV6-2/TRBV6-3	many	TRBJ2-7	CASCELAGFYEQYF	TGTGCCAGCTGTGAACTAGCGGGGTTCTACGAGCAGTACTTC
TRBD1	TRBV29-1	many	TRBJ1-2	CSVAGGAVYGYTF	TGCAGCGTTGCAGGGGGCGCGGTGTACGGCTACACCTTC
.	TRBV12-3/TRBV12-4	few	TRBJ1-3	CASSFQGISGNTIYF	TGTGCCAGCAGTTTTCAGGGTATCTCTGGAAACACCATATATTTT
.	TRBV6-2/TRBV6-3	few	TRBJ2-3	CASTTATDTQYF	TGTGCCAGCACCACGGCCACAGATACGCAGTATTTT
TRBD2	TRBV20-1	many	TRBJ2-3	CSASTSGGQDTQYF	TGCAGTGCTTCGACTAGCGGGGGCCAAGATACGCAGTATTTT
.	TRBV27	.	TRBJ2-3	CASGQGNTDTQYF	TGTGCCAGCGGTCAGGGAAACACAGATACGCAGTATTTT
TRBD2	TRBV27	.	TRBJ2-2	CASSNLAGGTGELFF	TGTGCCAGCAGTAACCTAGCGGGAGGAACCGGGGAGCTGTTTTTT
.	TRBV12-5	.	TRBJ2-7	CASGIHYGLDYEQYF	TGTGCTAGTGGTATACACTATGGCCTTGACTACGAGCAGTACTTC
TRBD1	TRBV11-2	.	TRBJ1-1	CASSLGTGENTEAFF	TGTGCCAGCAGCTTGGGGACAGGGGAGAACACTGAAGCTTTCTTT
.	TRBV12-5	many	TRBJ2-1	CATAPDSYNEQFF	TGTGCAACGGCCCCGGATTCCTACAATGAGCAGTTCTTC
.	TRBV4-1	.	TRBJ2-1	CASSHIGRTAYNEQFF	TGCGCCAGCAGCCATATTGGGAGGACTGCCTACAATGAGCAGTTCTTC